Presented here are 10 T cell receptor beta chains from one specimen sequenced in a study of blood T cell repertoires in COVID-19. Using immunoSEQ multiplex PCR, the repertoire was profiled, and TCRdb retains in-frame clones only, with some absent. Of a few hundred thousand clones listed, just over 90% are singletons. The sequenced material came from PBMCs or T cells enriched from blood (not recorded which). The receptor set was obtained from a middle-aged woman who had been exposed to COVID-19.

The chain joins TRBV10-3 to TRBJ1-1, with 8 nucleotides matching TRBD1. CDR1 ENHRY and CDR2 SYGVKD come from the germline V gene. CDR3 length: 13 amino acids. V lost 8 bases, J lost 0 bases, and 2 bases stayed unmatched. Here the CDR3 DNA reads TGTGCCATCCTACAGGGGGTGAACACTGAAGCTTTCTTT. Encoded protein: CAILQGVNTEAFF.

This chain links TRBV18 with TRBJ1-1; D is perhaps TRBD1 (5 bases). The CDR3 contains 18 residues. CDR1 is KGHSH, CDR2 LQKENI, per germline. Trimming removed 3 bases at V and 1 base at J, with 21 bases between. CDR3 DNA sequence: TGTGCCAGCTCACCCTCGGTGGGGGGGGGAAAAAAGAACACTGAAGCTTTCTTT. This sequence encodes CASSPSVGGGKKNTEAFF.

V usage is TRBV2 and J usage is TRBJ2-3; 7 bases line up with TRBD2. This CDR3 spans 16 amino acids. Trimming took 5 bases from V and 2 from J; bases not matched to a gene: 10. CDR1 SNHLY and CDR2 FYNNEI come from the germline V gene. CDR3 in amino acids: CASSTPPAGNTDTQYF. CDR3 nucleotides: TGTGCCAGCAGTACCCCGCCAGCGGGGAACACAGATACGCAGTATTTT.

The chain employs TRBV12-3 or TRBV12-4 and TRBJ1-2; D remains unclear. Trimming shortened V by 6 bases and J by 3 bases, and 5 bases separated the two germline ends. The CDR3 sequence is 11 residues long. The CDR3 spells CASSGDYGYTF. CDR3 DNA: TGTGCCAGCAGCGGTGACTATGGCTACACCTTC.

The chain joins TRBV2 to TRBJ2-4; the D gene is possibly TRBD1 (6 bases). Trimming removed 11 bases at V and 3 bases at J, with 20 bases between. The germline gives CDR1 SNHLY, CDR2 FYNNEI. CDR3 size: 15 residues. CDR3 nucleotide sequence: TGTGCCGTAGCCGGCGTGAAGGGGGTCAAAAACATTCAGTACTTC. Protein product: CAVAGVKGVKNIQYF.

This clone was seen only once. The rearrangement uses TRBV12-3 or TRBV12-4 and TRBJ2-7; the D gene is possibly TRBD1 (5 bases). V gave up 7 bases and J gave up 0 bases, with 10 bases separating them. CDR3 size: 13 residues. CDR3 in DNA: TGTGCCAGCACGACTCAGGGCTCCTACGAGCAGTACTTC. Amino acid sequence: CASTTQGSYEQYF.

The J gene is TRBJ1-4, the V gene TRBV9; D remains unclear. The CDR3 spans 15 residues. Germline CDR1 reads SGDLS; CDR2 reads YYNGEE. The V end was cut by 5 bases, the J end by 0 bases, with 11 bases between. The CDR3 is CASSGSSTTNEKLFF. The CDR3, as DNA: TGTGCCAGCAGTGGGAGCTCCACAACTAATGAAAAACTGTTTTTT. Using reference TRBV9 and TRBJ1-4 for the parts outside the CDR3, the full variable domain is DSGVTQTPKHLITATGQRVTLRCSPRSGDLSVYWYQQSLDQGLQFLIQYYNGEERAKGNILERFSAQQFPDLHSELNLSSLELGDSALYFCASSGSSTTNEKLFFGSGTQLSVL.

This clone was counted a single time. The DNA of the CDR3 is TGTGCCAGCAGCTTGGGTCCAGGCAATCAGCCCCAGCATTTT. This translates into CASSLGPGNQPQHF. The rearrangement links TRBV5-4 to TRBJ1-5; D is undetermined. CDR1 SGHNT and CDR2 YYREEE come from the germline V gene (reference sequence). The CDR3 loop spans 14 amino acids. V lost 0 bases to trimming and J lost 2 bases, with 6 bases between them.

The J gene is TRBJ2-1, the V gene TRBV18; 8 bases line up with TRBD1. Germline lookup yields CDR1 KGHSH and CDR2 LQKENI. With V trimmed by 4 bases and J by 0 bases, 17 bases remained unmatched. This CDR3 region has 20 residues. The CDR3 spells CASSQEGQVDGPFSYNEQFF. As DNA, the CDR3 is TGTGCCAGCTCACAGGAGGGACAGGTGGATGGCCCGTTCTCCTACAATGAGCAGTTCTTC.

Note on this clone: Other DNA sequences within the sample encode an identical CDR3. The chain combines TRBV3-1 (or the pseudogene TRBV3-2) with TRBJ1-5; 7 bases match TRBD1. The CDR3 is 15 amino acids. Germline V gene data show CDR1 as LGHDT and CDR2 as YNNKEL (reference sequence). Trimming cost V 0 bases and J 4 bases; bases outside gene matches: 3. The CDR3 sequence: CASSQDRGPNQPQHF. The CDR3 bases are TGTGCCAGCAGCCAAGATAGGGGGCCGAATCAGCCCCAGCATTTT.